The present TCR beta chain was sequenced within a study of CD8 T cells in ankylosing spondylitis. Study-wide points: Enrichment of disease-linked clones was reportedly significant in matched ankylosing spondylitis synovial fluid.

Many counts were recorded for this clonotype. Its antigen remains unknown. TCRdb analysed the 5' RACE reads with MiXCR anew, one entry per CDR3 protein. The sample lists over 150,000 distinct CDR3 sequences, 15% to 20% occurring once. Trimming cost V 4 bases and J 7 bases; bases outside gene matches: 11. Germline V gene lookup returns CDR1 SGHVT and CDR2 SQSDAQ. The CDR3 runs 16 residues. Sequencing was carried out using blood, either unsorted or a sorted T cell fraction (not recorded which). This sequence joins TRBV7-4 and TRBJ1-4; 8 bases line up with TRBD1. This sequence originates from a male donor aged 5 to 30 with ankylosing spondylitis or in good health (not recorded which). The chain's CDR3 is CASSSPPGQACEKLFF. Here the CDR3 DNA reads TGTGCCAGCAGCTCCCCGCCGGGACAGGCATGTGAAAAACTGTTTTTT.